The T cell receptor (beta chain) under discussion was sequenced for a study of PD-1 blockade in classical Hodgkin lymphoma. The length of the CDR3 is 15 residues. From germline, CDR1 is SGHNT and CDR2 YENEEA. Unmatched junction bases numbered 5, after V lost 5 bases and J lost 3 bases. Sequenced by immunoSEQ multiplex PCR; TCRdb stores in-frame clones only, minus some. Of more than 10,000 clones detected, about 83% appear once; the ten largest clones hold roughly 24%. Relapse was seen in all patients after autologous stem cell transplantation, and brentuximab vedotin exposure was variable. In this sample, this clone turned up a few times.

The chain employs TRBV11-3 and TRBJ2-1; TRBD1 matches at 9 bases. The origin of this receptor is a human donor with classical Hodgkin lymphoma. The sequencing here drew on peripheral blood mononuclear cells (PBMCs), taken at baseline. CDR3 DNA: TGTGCCAGCAGCCCCAGACAGGGGGGCTACAATGAGCAGTTCTTC. Residues: CASSPRQGGYNEQFF.